The 20 T cell receptor beta chains below come from one sample, sequenced in a study of cytomegalovirus exposure and HLA in healthy donors. The PCR made use of 60 Vbeta and 13 Jbeta primers. The table came from immunoSEQ multiplex PCR; TCRdb's copy has only in-frame clones and leaves some out. Here the sample spans 150,000 to 200,000 clones, 65% to 90% being singletons. Material: PBMCs. The receptors originated from a human donor in good health.

This chain uses TRBV4-1 with TRBJ2-7; 8 nucleotides match TRBD1. Germline V gene data show CDR1 as MGHRA and CDR2 as YSYEKL. The CDR3 runs to 16 residues. V trimming: 0 bases; J trimming: 6 bases; junction bases outside the gene matches: 10. Here the CDR3 DNA reads TGCGCCAGCAGCCAAGATATACGACAGGGGAGGCGCGAGCAGTACTTC. It is translated as CASSQDIRQGRREQYF.

The chain carries TRBV4-3 and TRBJ2-1; 10 nucleotides match TRBD2. Germline V gene lookup returns CDR1 LGHNA and CDR2 YSLEER. V trimming: 4 bases; J trimming: 0 bases; junction bases outside the gene matches: 3. This CDR3 region has 16 residues. Here the CDR3 reads CASSPSSGSSYNEQFF. The DNA of the CDR3 is TGCGCCAGCAGCCCCTCTAGCGGGAGCTCCTACAATGAGCAGTTCTTC.

The gene calls are TRBV9 and TRBJ2-1; 8 nucleotides match TRBD1. This CDR3 is 16 amino acids long. The germline gives CDR1 SGDLS, CDR2 YYNGEE. V was pared by 4 bases and J by 2 bases, with 8 bases of the junction left unmatched. The CDR3 coding sequence is TGTGCCAGCAGCTCGGCTCCGGGACAGGCCTACAATGAGCAGTTCTTC. Translating it yields CASSSAPGQAYNEQFF.

The chain has TRBV19 and TRBJ2-2; 8 nucleotides agree with TRBD1. Trimming took 5 bases from V and 5 from J; bases not matched to a gene: 4. This CDR3 spans 14 amino acids. Germline assignment: CDR1 LNHDA and CDR2 SQIVND (reference sequence). This chain's CDR3 is CASSRQGPTGELFF. CDR3 sequence (DNA): TGTGCCAGTAGTCGACAGGGGCCTACCGGGGAGCTGTTTTTT.

This clone showed up just once. This CDR3 is CASSVQDFYEQYF. The DNA of the CDR3 is TGTGCCAGCAGTGTTCAGGATTTCTACGAGCAGTACTTC. V is TRBV6-1 and J is TRBJ2-7; D gene uncertain. Deletions cut 4 bases from V and 3 bases from J, with 10 bases between. The germline V gene has CDR1 MNHNS and CDR2 SASEGT. The CDR3 is made up of 13 amino acids.

This clone appeared once. This chain uses TRBV28 with TRBJ1-3, with D perhaps matching TRBD1 (6 bases). Germline V gene data show CDR1 as MDHEN and CDR2 as SYDVKM. With 5 bases removed from V and 5 bases from J, the gap between germline ends came to 13 bases. The CDR3 spans 14 residues. The CDR3 DNA reads TGTGCCAGCAGTAGTGGGACACATCGAAACACCATATATTTT. It encodes CASSSGTHRNTIYF.

This chain connects TRBV6-4 to TRBJ1-1, with D hard to call. V lost 0 bases to trimming and J lost 7 bases, with 15 bases between them. This CDR3 contains 15 residues. The germline CDR1 and CDR2 sequences are MRHNA and SNTAGT. The CDR3 nucleotides read TGTGCCAGCAGTGACTCAGTGGACTCCACAAGTGAAGCTTTCTTT. It codes for CASSDSVDSTSEAFF.

The chain uses TRBV2 and TRBJ1-1; 8 positions match TRBD1. Germline lookup yields CDR1 SNHLY and CDR2 FYNNEI. The CDR3 is made up of 13 amino acids. The junction had 6 bases not matched to a gene; V was cut back by 4 bases and J by 8 bases. The CDR3 coding sequence is TGTGCCAGCAGTGTGACAGGGGCTTCGGAAGCTTTCTTT. It specifies CASSVTGASEAFF.

This chain connects TRBV4-1 to TRBJ2-6, with TRBD1 as a possible D gene (6 bases). Looked up from germline, CDR1 is MGHRA and CDR2 is YSYEKL. The CDR3 runs to 16 residues. Trimming took off 1 base at V and 2 bases at J, with 9 bases between the two ends. The CDR3 bases are TGCGCCAGCAGCCAAGGGCGACAGGCTGGGGCCAACGTCCTGACTTTC. It translates to CASSQGRQAGANVLTF.

The rearrangement joins TRBV7-2 to TRBJ1-2; D unresolved. The CDR3 runs to 13 residues. CDR1 and CDR2 from the germline V gene are SGHTA and FQGNSA. V was shortened by 7 bases and J by 0 bases, with 9 bases between the two germline ends. The CDR3 DNA reads TGTGCCAGCAAACCGGGAACTAACTATGGCTACACCTTC. It codes for CASKPGTNYGYTF. The full variable domain, in which reference TRBV7-2 and TRBJ1-2 provide the parts outside the CDR3, is GAGVSQSPSNKVTEKGKDVELRCDPISGHTALYWYRQSLGQGLEFLIYFQGNSAPDKSGLPSDRFSAERTGGSVSTLTIQRTQQEDSAVYLCASKPGTNYGYTFGSGTRLTVV.

The rearrangement joins TRBV7-9 to TRBJ2-5; 9 bases map to TRBD1. J lost 5 bases, V lost 4 bases, and 5 bases had no gene match. Germline values: CDR1 SEHNR, CDR2 FQNEAQ (reference sequence). The CDR3 is 14 amino acids. The DNA of the CDR3 is TGTGCCAGCAGCTCAACAGGGGGCGGGGAGACCCAGTACTTC. This translates into CASSSTGGGETQYF.

The chain uses TRBV15 and TRBJ1-3; D not resolved. The germline gives CDR1 LNHNV, CDR2 YYDKDF (reference sequence). This CDR3 region has 14 residues. V was clipped by 7 bases and J by 0 bases, with 10 bases between them. CDR3 sequence reads: CATTRGDSGNTIYF. The CDR3 bases are TGTGCCACCACCCGGGGAGACTCTGGAAACACCATATATTTT.

The DNA of the CDR3 is TGCGCCAGCAGGGGAGCAGGGGGAGAGACCCAGTACTTC. It specifies CASRGAGGETQYF. The V and J genes are TRBV5-1 and TRBJ2-5; 7 bases fit TRBD1. The CDR3 is made up of 13 amino acids. Germline CDR1 reads SGHRS; CDR2 reads YFSETQ. V shed 5 bases and J 4 bases; nucleotides not matched to a gene: 5.

CDR3 sequence (DNA): TGTGCCAGCAGCTTCCTCCTACCGGGACTAGCGCCAGATACGCAGTATTTT. It is translated as CASSFLLPGLAPDTQYF. The V call is TRBV11-2, the J call TRBJ2-3, with TRBD2 matching over 10 bases. Germline assignment: CDR1 SGHAT and CDR2 FQNNGV. CDR3 length: 17 residues. Trimming cost V 3 bases and J 4 bases; bases outside gene matches: 10.

The chain links TRBV5-1 to TRBJ2-5, with D maybe TRBD1 (6 bases). The J call may be incorrect, as the DNA end agrees better with TRBJ2-7. The germline CDR1 and CDR2 sequences are SGHRS and YFSETQ. This CDR3 region has 14 residues. Here the CDR3 DNA reads TGCGCCAGCAGCTCGCAGGGGCCCTCCTACGAGCAGTACTTC. It specifies CASSSQGPSYEQYF.

The V gene is TRBV25-1, the J gene TRBJ1-5; the D is unclear. The V end was cut by 3 bases, the J end by 5 bases, with 5 bases between. Germline V gene data show CDR1 as MGHDK and CDR2 as SYGVNS. The CDR3 covers 12 residues. DNA for the CDR3: TGTGCCAGCAGTGACCCCGATCAGCCCCAGCATTTT. This gives the protein CASSDPDQPQHF.

This chain joins TRBV4-3 and TRBJ2-1, with TRBD2 matching 12 bases. CDR3 size: 19 residues. Germline V CDR1 and CDR2: LGHNA, YSLEER. Trimming took 0 bases from V and 6 from J; bases not matched to a gene: 12. The CDR3 DNA reads as TGCGCCAGCAGCCAAGACCCCCAGGCTAGCGGGGGGGCCGCCAATGAGCAGTTCTTC. It codes for CASSQDPQASGGAANEQFF.

The V call is TRBV5-6, the J call TRBJ1-2; D call uncertain. Germline lookup yields CDR1 SGHDT and CDR2 YYEEEE. This CDR3 is 16 amino acids long. V lost 0 bases to trimming and J lost 0 bases, with 12 bases between them. The CDR3 region has the DNA TGTGCCAGCAGCTTGGTTCCGAGAAAAGCTAACTATGGCTACACCTTC. Its protein is CASSLVPRKANYGYTF.

The chain uses TRBV11-2 and TRBJ2-1; 9 positions agree with TRBD2. Germline trimming cut 4 bases from V and 10 bases from J; bases unmatched to any gene: 11. The CDR3 loop spans 15 amino acids. Germline assignment: CDR1 SGHAT and CDR2 FQNNGV. The CDR3 DNA reads as TGTGCCAGCAGCTCTCTTTCTGGCGGGGGGGTGGAGCAGTTCTTC. Amino acids: CASSSLSGGGVEQFF.

This clone showed up just once. The rearrangement links TRBV28 to TRBJ1-3; D may be TRBD1 (5 bases). This CDR3 region has 12 residues. V shed 8 bases and J shed 2 bases, with 7 bases lying between them. Germline V gene data show CDR1 as MDHEN and CDR2 as SYDVKM. The CDR3 DNA sequence: TGTGCCAGCCGGGGGACTGGAAACACCATATATTTT. It yields the protein CASRGTGNTIYF. The full variable domain, with the rest looked up from reference TRBV28 and TRBJ1-3, is DVKVTQSSRYLVKRTGEKVFLECVQDMDHENMFWYRQDPGLGLRLIYFSYDVKMKEKGDIPEGYSVSREKKERFSLILESASTNQTSMYLCASRGTGNTIYFGEGSWLTVV.